Shown below are 8 T cell receptor beta chains from a single sample sequenced in a study of shared clonotypes between healthy human individuals. Only CD45RO-negative cells positively selected for CCR7 counted as naive CD8 cells, so terminally differentiated effector memory CD45RA+ cells were excluded. Repertoires were generated with immunoSEQ multiplex PCR, while TCRdb's copy carries only in-frame clones and drops some. The sample includes about 680,000 clones, about 90% of them seen just once. Sequenced material: naive CD8+ T cells sorted from blood. Every receptor here comes from a man younger than 45 in good health.

CDR3 loop: CASSLYRTRKYF. CDR3 DNA sequence: TGTGCCAGCAGCTTATACCGGACCCGGAAGTACTTC. The gene calls are TRBV14 and TRBJ2-5; no firm D call. Trimming stripped 5 bases from V and 12 bases from J, with 16 bases between. The CDR3 extends over 12 amino acids. Germline V gives CDR1 SGHDN, CDR2 FVKESK.

CDR3 nucleotides: TGTGCCAGCAGCTTCCGACAGGGGCTAATCTACGAGCAGTACTTC. Its translation: CASSFRQGLIYEQYF. V usage is TRBV7-9 and J usage is TRBJ2-7; 8 bases map to TRBD1. Per germline, CDR1 SEHNR and CDR2 FQNEAQ (reference sequence). Trimming removed 3 bases from V and 3 bases from J; junction bases left unmatched: 7. This CDR3 comprises 15 residues.

The V and J genes are TRBV4-1 and TRBJ2-3; D is unclear. Deletions cut 5 bases from V and 2 bases from J, with 8 bases between. CDR1 and CDR2 from the germline V gene are MGHRA and YSYEKL. The CDR3 totals 13 residues. The CDR3: CASSSLYTDTQYF. For the CDR3, the DNA is TGCGCCAGCAGCAGCCTATACACAGATACGCAGTATTTT.

In its sample, this clone was seen once. V usage is TRBV27 and J usage is TRBJ2-7; TRBD2 might be the D (5 bases). V gave up 5 bases and J gave up 3 bases, with 20 bases separating them. The CDR3 consists of 16 residues. CDR1 is MNHEY, CDR2 SMNVEV, per germline (reference sequence). CDR3 loop: CASSPNSAYDHYEQYF. CDR3 coding DNA: TGTGCCAGCAGTCCGAATAGCGCCTATGACCACTACGAGCAGTACTTC.

The CDR3 nucleotides read TGTGCCAGTAGTATCAGGACAGGAGGGGGATCTGAAGCTTTCTTT. It specifies CASSIRTGGGSEAFF. This chain connects TRBV19 to TRBJ1-1, with TRBD1 identical over 7 bases. CDR3 length: 15 amino acids. The germline gives CDR1 LNHDA, CDR2 SQIVND (reference sequence). V dropped 3 bases and J dropped 6; count of bases not matched to a gene: 10.

J is TRBJ2-3 and V is TRBV27, with TRBD1 matching 8 bases. The V gene's germline CDR1 is MNHEY and CDR2 SMNVEV (reference sequence). V was pared by 4 bases and J by 8 bases, with 2 bases of the junction left unmatched. This CDR3 contains 12 residues. CDR3 sequence reads: CASSSTGGTQYF. CDR3 DNA sequence: TGTGCCAGCAGTTCTACAGGGGGTACGCAGTATTTT.

The chain employs TRBV5-8 and TRBJ2-4, with D possibly being TRBD1 (6 bases). The germline gives CDR1 SGHTS, CDR2 YDEGEE. CDR3 size: 15 residues. V was shortened by 7 bases and J by 1 base, with 15 bases between the two germline ends. CDR3 DNA: TGTGCCAGCGGAGTGAGGGGGATGGCCAAAAACATTCAGTACTTC. Residues: CASGVRGMAKNIQYF.

The chain uses TRBV7-6 and TRBJ2-7; D unresolved. V lost 4 bases, J lost 6 bases, and 10 bases lay in between. The CDR3 has 12 residues. Germline V gene sequence: CDR1 SGHVS, CDR2 FNYEAQ. The CDR3 protein is CASSSYTTEQYF. CDR3 sequence (DNA): TGTGCCAGCAGCTCCTACACGACCGAGCAGTACTTC.